These 30 T cell receptor beta chains share one sample of origin, sequenced in a study of shared clonotypes between healthy human individuals. Method: immunoSEQ multiplex PCR; TCRdb's copy keeps in-frame clones and lacks some. The table lists fewer than 850,000 clones, around 96% of them singletons. CD8 cells regarded as naive lacked CD45RO, were positively chosen for CCR7, and omitted terminally differentiated effector memory CD45RA+ cells. The sample taken for sequencing was naive CD8+ T cells sorted from blood. These receptors originate from a man aged 25-40 years in good health.

The chain carries TRBV27 and TRBJ1-1, with 7 nucleotides matching TRBD1. CDR1 and CDR2 (germline): MNHEY, SMNVEV (reference sequence). The CDR3 has 15 residues. Trimming removed 5 bases from V and 10 bases from J; junction bases left unmatched: 16. The CDR3 here is CASSTLTGVLDRAFF. Here the CDR3 DNA reads TGTGCCAGCAGTACCTTAACAGGGGTACTCGATCGAGCTTTCTTT.

The V gene is TRBV5-4, the J gene TRBJ2-1; 10 bases match TRBD2. V lost 3 bases to trimming and J lost 3 bases; unmatched junction nucleotides: 6. The germline V gene has CDR1 SGHNT and CDR2 YYREEE (reference sequence). The CDR3 contains 16 residues. Here the CDR3 DNA reads TGTGCCAGCAGCTCAAGGACTAGCGGCCTCTACAATGAGCAGTTCTTC. This sequence encodes CASSSRTSGLYNEQFF.

The CDR3 nucleotides read TGTGCCAGCAGTTACTCGGGGGCGCTAGACACTGAAGCTTTCTTT. Its protein is CASSYSGALDTEAFF. This rearrangement joins TRBV6-6 to TRBJ1-1; tentative D call: TRBD1 (6 bases). Germline V gives CDR1 MNHNY, CDR2 SVGAGI (reference sequence). V was shortened by 0 bases and J by 3 bases, with 11 bases between the two germline ends. This CDR3 has 15 residues.

The rearrangement joins TRBV27 to TRBJ1-1; D is unclear. The V end was cut by 4 bases, the J end by 0 bases, with 9 bases between. CDR1 is MNHEY, CDR2 SMNVEV, per germline (reference sequence). This CDR3 is 14 amino acids long. The CDR3 sequence: CASSYGHMNTEAFF. In DNA, the CDR3 is TGTGCCAGCAGTTACGGGCATATGAACACTGAAGCTTTCTTT.

The rearrangement uses TRBV7-3 and TRBJ2-1; TRBD1 matches at 10 bases. This CDR3 region has 14 residues. The V segment lost 3 bases and the J segment 5 bases; nucleotides outside the gene matches: 1. Germline V gene lookup returns CDR1 SGHTA and CDR2 FQGTGA. The CDR3: CASSFGTGDNEQFF. CDR3 in DNA: TGTGCCAGCAGCTTCGGGACAGGGGACAATGAGCAGTTCTTC.

The V call is TRBV5-8, the J call TRBJ2-1; 10 nucleotides agree with TRBD1. Germline CDR1 is SGHTS and CDR2 is YDEGEE. CDR3 length: 17 amino acids. V was clipped by 1 base and J by 7 bases; unmatched bases: 11. The CDR3: CASSLSRQGAHRNEQFF. The CDR3 bases are TGTGCCAGCAGCTTGTCACGACAGGGGGCGCATAGGAATGAGCAGTTCTTC.

The chain recombines TRBV7-9 with TRBJ1-4; possibly TRBD1 for D (5 bases). This CDR3 comprises 14 residues. V lost 6 bases and J lost 8, with 16 bases in between. CDR1 SEHNR and CDR2 FQNEAQ come from the germline V gene (reference sequence). The CDR3 nucleotides are TGTGCCAGCAGGCCTTGGGGGGTTGGCGAAAAACTGTTTTTT. Residues: CASRPWGVGEKLFF.

The gene calls are TRBV4-1 and TRBJ1-1; D call uncertain. The CDR3 has 15 residues. Looked up from germline, CDR1 is MGHRA and CDR2 is YSYEKL. Trimming took off 1 base at V and 2 bases at J, with 11 bases between the two ends. Here the CDR3 reads CASSQGLEVNTEAFF. CDR3 in DNA: TGCGCCAGCAGCCAAGGGCTAGAAGTAAACACTGAAGCTTTCTTT.

The V and J genes are TRBV6-6 and TRBJ2-7; the D gene is possibly TRBD2 (6 bases). Trimming stripped 5 bases from V and 1 base from J, with 9 bases between. The CDR3 length is 13 residues. The V gene's germline CDR1 is MNHNY and CDR2 SVGAGI (reference sequence). Written as DNA, the CDR3 is TGTGCCAGCAGTGTCGGGAGATCCTACGAGCAGTACTTC. Translated: CASSVGRSYEQYF.

The chain combines TRBV29-1 with TRBJ2-2; D not resolved. Looked up from germline, CDR1 is SQVTM and CDR2 is ANQGSEA. V lost 4 bases and J 3 bases, leaving 6 bases between the germline ends. This CDR3 has 12 residues. For the CDR3, the DNA is TGCAGCGTTGTTGACGACACCGGGGAGCTGTTTTTT. It codes for CSVVDDTGELFF.

The rearrangement joins TRBV7-9 to TRBJ2-5; D is unclear. The CDR3 is 15 residues long. Germline V gene data show CDR1 as SEHNR and CDR2 as FQNEAQ (reference sequence). V was cut by 5 bases and J by 4 bases, with 17 bases left in between. As DNA, the CDR3 is TGTGCCAGCAGCGGCCCGGGCCTCGAGGCAGAGACCCAGTACTTC. This codes for CASSGPGLEAETQYF.

The V gene is TRBV7-8, the J gene TRBJ2-1; D is uncertain. The CDR3 totals 13 residues. Between the trimmed V and J ends, which lost 1 base and 7 bases, there was a span of 8 bases. Looked up from germline, CDR1 is SGHVS and CDR2 is FQNEAQ. The CDR3 protein is CASSLEPLNEQFF. In nucleotides, the CDR3 is TGTGCCAGCAGCTTAGAACCCCTAAATGAGCAGTTCTTC. Complete variable domain (other parts from reference TRBV7-8 and TRBJ2-1): GAGVSQSPRYKVAKRGQDVALRCDPISGHVSLFWYQQALGQGPEFLTYFQNEAQLDKSGLPSDRFFAERPEGSVSTLKIQRTQQEDSAVYLCASSLEPLNEQFFGPGTRLTVL.

With regard to this clone: Other DNA sequences in the same sample also yield this CDR3. The gene calls are TRBV11-3 and TRBJ2-7; TRBD2 matches 7 bases. The ends lost 5 bases at V and 4 bases at J; junction bases unmatched: 5. Germline lookup yields CDR1 SGHNT and CDR2 YENEEA. The CDR3 totals 13 residues. The CDR3 DNA sequence: TGTGCCAGCAGCGGCGGGAGTTCGTACGAGCAGTACTTC. The encoded protein is CASSGGSSYEQYF.

The chain couples TRBV9 to TRBJ2-1; either TRBD1 or TRBD2 may supply D (6 bases each). CDR3 length equals 15 residues. Germline V CDR1 and CDR2: SGDLS, YYNGEE. Trimming pared 0 bases from V and 6 bases from J, leaving 13 bases between. The chain's CDR3 is CASSVERGDSNEQFF. The DNA of the CDR3 is TGTGCCAGCAGCGTAGAAAGGGGGGATAGCAATGAGCAGTTCTTC.

This chain links TRBV29-1 with TRBJ2-2; 8 bases are a match to TRBD1. V trimming: 4 bases; J trimming: 3 bases; junction bases outside the gene matches: 7. The germline CDR1 and CDR2 sequences are SQVTM and ANQGSEA. CDR3 length: 15 residues. The CDR3 DNA sequence: TGCAGCGTTGTTTGGCAGGGGGCTTACACCGGGGAGCTGTTTTTT. Amino acid sequence: CSVVWQGAYTGELFF.

The chain joins TRBV7-2 to TRBJ2-7, with D uncertain. CDR1 SGHTA and CDR2 FQGNSA come from the germline V gene. The CDR3 sequence is 15 residues long. Between the trimmed V and J ends, which lost 5 bases and 0 bases, there was a span of 14 bases. In DNA, the CDR3 is TGTGCCAGCAGCCGCGTAGGCGGAAGCTCCTACGAGCAGTACTTC. Its translation is CASSRVGGSSYEQYF.

The chain carries TRBV7-2 and TRBJ2-7; D possibly matches TRBD1 or TRBD2 (5 bases each). This CDR3 is 18 amino acids long. The germline V gene encodes CDR1 SGHTA and CDR2 FQGNSA. The V end lost 1 base, the J end lost 0 bases, and 19 bases lay between the germline ends. The CDR3 sequence: CASSLGRGATINSYEQYF. CDR3 DNA sequence: TGTGCCAGCAGCTTAGGTCGGGGCGCGACTATTAACTCCTACGAGCAGTACTTC.

The chain employs TRBV28 and TRBJ1-4; D gene uncertain. Germline loops: CDR1 MDHEN, CDR2 SYDVKM. Trimming stripped 7 bases from V and 0 bases from J, with 15 bases between. The CDR3 spans 16 residues. The CDR3 nucleotides are TGTGCCAGCATGCTCGTCAAAGATGCAACTAATGAAAAACTGTTTTTT. It codes for CASMLVKDATNEKLFF.

The chain couples TRBV18 to TRBJ1-1, with 8 bases identical to TRBD1. V shed 4 bases and J 1 base; nucleotides not matched to a gene: 5. From germline, CDR1 is KGHSH and CDR2 LQKENI. The CDR3 runs 15 residues. Here the CDR3 reads CASSLRGPQNTEAFF. CDR3 bases: TGTGCCAGCTCACTCAGGGGGCCTCAGAACACTGAAGCTTTCTTT. Looking up the rest from reference TRBV18 and TRBJ1-1 gives the full variable domain: NAGVMQNPRHLVRRRGQEARLRCSPMKGHSHVYWYRQLPEEGLKFMVYLQKENIIDESGMPKERFSAEFPKEGPSILRIQQVVRGDSAAYFCASSLRGPQNTEAFFGQGTRLTVV.

This sequence joins TRBV28 and TRBJ2-3; 11 nucleotides agree with TRBD2. CDR1 is MDHEN, CDR2 SYDVKM, per germline. This CDR3 is 16 amino acids long. The V gene end was trimmed by 7 bases and the J gene end by 2 bases; junction bases not matched to a gene: 8. CDR3 region: CASTLGTSGHTDTQYF. The CDR3 coding sequence is TGTGCCAGCACCCTGGGGACTAGCGGCCACACAGATACGCAGTATTTT.

The CDR3 loop is CASSATYNEQFF. CDR3 coding DNA: TGTGCCAGCAGCGCTACGTACAATGAGCAGTTCTTC. V gene TRBV2 combines with J gene TRBJ2-1, with no clear D. The germline V gene has CDR1 SNHLY and CDR2 FYNNEI. The CDR3 has 12 amino acids. V lost 6 bases and J 4 bases, leaving 7 bases between the germline ends.

The chain carries TRBV7-9 and TRBJ2-7; 10 bases match TRBD2. V lost 4 bases, J lost 3 bases, and 3 bases stayed unmatched. This CDR3 is built from 14 residues. Germline CDR1 SEHNR, CDR2 FQNEAQ (reference sequence). The CDR3 reads CASSSSGRDYEQYF. The CDR3 DNA follows: TGTGCCAGCAGCTCTAGCGGGAGAGACTACGAGCAGTACTTC.

The rearrangement links TRBV19 to TRBJ2-7; D ambiguous. Germline CDR1 is LNHDA and CDR2 is SQIVND (reference sequence). This CDR3 is 13 amino acids long. V dropped 4 bases and J dropped 3 bases, with 10 bases sitting between them. CDR3 amino acids: CASSTQINYEQYF. In DNA form, the CDR3 reads TGTGCCAGTAGTACGCAAATAAACTACGAGCAGTACTTC.

V is TRBV5-4 and J is TRBJ2-2; D is undetermined. From germline, CDR1 is SGHNT and CDR2 YYREEE (reference sequence). This CDR3 region has 12 residues. Trimming left V 8 bases short and J 0 bases short, with 5 bases between. The CDR3 region is CASSPNTGELFF. As DNA, the CDR3 is TGTGCCAGTTCGCCGAACACCGGGGAGCTGTTTTTT.

This clone was counted a single time. The same CDR3 arises from other DNA sequences in this sample as well. This chain uses TRBV7-9 with TRBJ2-7; D gene ambiguous. Germline CDR1 is SEHNR and CDR2 is FQNEAQ (reference sequence). The CDR3 is 11 amino acids. Trimming took 4 bases from V and 4 from J, leaving 5 bases between them. CDR3 residues: CASSSIYEQYF. The CDR3 bases are TGTGCCAGCAGCTCGATATACGAGCAGTACTTC.

The J gene is TRBJ2-1, the V gene TRBV29-1, with no clear D. Germline CDR1 and CDR2: SQVTM and ANQGSEA. This CDR3 is built from 9 residues. Trimming removed 4 bases from V and 9 bases from J, with 4 bases in between. This chain's CDR3 is CSVAVEQFF. CDR3 nucleotide sequence: TGCAGCGTTGCTGTTGAGCAGTTCTTC.

The chain carries TRBV5-6 and TRBJ2-2; 7 positions agree with TRBD2. The CDR3 loop spans 19 amino acids. Looked up from germline, CDR1 is SGHDT and CDR2 is YYEEEE. V was clipped by 2 bases and J by 0 bases; unmatched bases: 13. CDR3 amino acids: CASSFGLAASRANTGELFF. For the CDR3, the DNA is TGTGCCAGCAGCTTTGGCCTAGCGGCCAGTCGAGCGAACACCGGGGAGCTGTTTTTT.

The chain combines TRBV7-3 with TRBJ2-1; 9 bases line up with TRBD2. The CDR3 sequence is 15 residues long. Unmatched junction bases numbered 1, after V lost 1 base and J lost 3 bases. Per germline, CDR1 SGHTA and CDR2 FQGTGA. DNA for the CDR3: TGTGCCAGCAGCTTAATTAGCGGGAGCTACAATGAGCAGTTCTTC. Amino acids: CASSLISGSYNEQFF.

Here the CDR3 reads CASSFGLGSEKLFF. The CDR3 nucleotides are TGTGCCAGCAGTTTTGGTTTAGGTTCAGAAAAACTGTTTTTT. The rearrangement uses TRBV27 and TRBJ1-4; D is unclear. The germline CDR1 and CDR2 sequences are MNHEY and SMNVEV (reference sequence). Trimming stripped 3 bases from V and 8 bases from J, with 13 bases between. The CDR3 is made up of 14 amino acids.

The chain has TRBV6-5 and TRBJ2-5, with 13 bases matching TRBD2. In germline, CDR1 is MNHEY, CDR2 SVGAGI. This CDR3 is built from 15 residues. V lost 4 bases and J lost 4; bases outside the gene matches: 3. CDR3 amino acids: CASSLLAGGVETQYF. The DNA for the CDR3 is TGTGCCAGCAGTTTACTAGCGGGAGGGGTAGAGACCCAGTACTTC.